This TCR beta chain was captured in a study of cytomegalovirus exposure and HLA in healthy donors (dated by TCRdb to about 2017). The study in broad terms: A later analysis indicated that the roughly 130 validation repertoires were generated on the platform also employed for the roughly 720 repertoires of the first cohort. The study aimed to test whether cataloging public T cell receptors could reveal signatures of past pathogen exposure. In addition to the first cohort of several hundred subjects, a separate validation cohort of approximately 110 different subjects was used. To predict cytomegalovirus infection status, the study brought together high-throughput TCR immunosequencing, statistical association of individual TCRs with disease status, and machine learning.

As for this clone: The antigen it recognizes is unknown. The record has no base qualities; no much larger clone is one base away.

Library generation was performed with the immunoSEQ multiplex PCR assay. In the original analysis: A statistical classification framework was developed to diagnose cytomegalovirus status using the catalog of TCR beta chain sequences. TCRdb holds this immuneACCESS table with in-frame rearrangements only. Some clones are missing; in checked studies, unresolved V genes explain under half, and the rest has no known cause. V, J and clone size were drawn from that table, and D and trimming were deduced from the DNA. In all, the sample holds a few hundred thousand clones, and roughly 86% of those were seen once. The ten largest clones add up to around 0.88% of the sample. The germline V gene encodes CDR1 SGHNT and CDR2 YENEEA. The germline V end is reduced by 5 bases and the J end by 2 bases; junction bases left unmatched: 7. Its CDR3 holds 16 amino acids, cysteine through phenylalanine. The read is trimmed to its CDR3 DNA, 48 bases read in frame from base 1.

Separate from the approximately 690-subject first cohort, the validation cohort of about 110 subjects was the group to which the donors belonged. The paper's findings and limits, for the study overall: In a later analysis, TCRs clustered in the first cohort were found to also tend to co-occur in the approximately 110 validation repertoires, with around 94% of cluster scores above 0. A later analysis lacked HLA typing for the validation cohort, so it scored co-occurrence in that cohort across all 130 or so repertoires. The classifier was reported to diagnose cytomegalovirus status with high specificity and sensitivity in both the original cohort and the validation cohort. A few of the identified cytomegalovirus-associated TCR beta chains were confirmed in vitro to be specific for cytomegalovirus antigens. The study listed around 160 TCR beta chains as associated with cytomegalovirus. While some public TCRs were present in many individuals, most TCR sequences turned up only very rarely across donors. The authors suggested that the approach could potentially be extended to other disease states and immunological phenotypes.

The sequence is built from TRBV11-3 and TRBJ2-1; 9 bases in the middle match TRBD2. This TCR derives from a man in his thirties or forties in good health and CMV-seronegative. The sequenced sample consisted of PBMCs. In nucleotide form, the sequence is TGTGCCAGCAGCGGGAGCGGGGGGATCGCCTACAATGAGCAGTTCTTC. It encodes CASSGSGGIAYNEQFF.